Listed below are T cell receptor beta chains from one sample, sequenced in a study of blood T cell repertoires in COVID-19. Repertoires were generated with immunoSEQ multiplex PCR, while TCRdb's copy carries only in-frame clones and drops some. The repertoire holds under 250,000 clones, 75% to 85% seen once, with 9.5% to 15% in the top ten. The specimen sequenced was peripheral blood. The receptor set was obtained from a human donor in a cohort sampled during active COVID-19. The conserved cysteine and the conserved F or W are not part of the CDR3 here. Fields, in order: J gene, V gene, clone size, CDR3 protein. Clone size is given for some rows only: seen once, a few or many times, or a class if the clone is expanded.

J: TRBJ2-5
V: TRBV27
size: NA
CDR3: ASSYPQGTQY

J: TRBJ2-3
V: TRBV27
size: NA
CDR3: ASSLGYRGADTQY

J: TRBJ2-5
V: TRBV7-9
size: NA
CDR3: ASSLGFGGHQETQY

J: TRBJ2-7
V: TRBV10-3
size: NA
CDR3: AISESEKQGNYEQY

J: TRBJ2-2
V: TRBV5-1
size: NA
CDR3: ASSPPVVGENTGELF

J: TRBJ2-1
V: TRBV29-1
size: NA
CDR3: SVESGRMSSYNEQF

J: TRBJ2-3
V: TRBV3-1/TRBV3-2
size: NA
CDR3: ASSPTSSGRARDTQY

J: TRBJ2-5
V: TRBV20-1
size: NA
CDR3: SASGTSGGLLETQY

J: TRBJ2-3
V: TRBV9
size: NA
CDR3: ASSPGPFSINTQY

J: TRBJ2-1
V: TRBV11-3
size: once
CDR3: ASSPPGAGRNEQF

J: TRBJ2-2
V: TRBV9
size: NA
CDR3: ASSFGQGTGELF

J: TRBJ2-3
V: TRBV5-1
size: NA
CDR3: ASRQTSGSGTDTQY

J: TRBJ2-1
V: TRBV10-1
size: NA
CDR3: ASTPGGHRPTSSYNEQF

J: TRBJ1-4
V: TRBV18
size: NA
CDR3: ASSPADREEVF

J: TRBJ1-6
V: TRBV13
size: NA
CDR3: ASSLNPLSSYNSPLH

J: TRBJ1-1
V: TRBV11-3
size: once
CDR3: ASRGSGGTEAF

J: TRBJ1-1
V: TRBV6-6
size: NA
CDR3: ASRGAGENTEAF

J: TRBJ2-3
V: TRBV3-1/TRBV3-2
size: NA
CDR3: ASSPRGADTQY

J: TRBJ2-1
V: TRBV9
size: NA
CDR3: ASSVGPAGWVNEQF

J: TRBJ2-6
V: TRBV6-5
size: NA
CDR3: ASSGGLGANVLT

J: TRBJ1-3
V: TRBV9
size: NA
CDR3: ASSGGLYLSGNTIY

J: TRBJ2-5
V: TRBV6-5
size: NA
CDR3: ATRRAAESQETQY

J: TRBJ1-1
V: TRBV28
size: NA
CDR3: ASRPWDRGLYTEAF

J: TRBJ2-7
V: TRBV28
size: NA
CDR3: ASSLPAGGYEQY

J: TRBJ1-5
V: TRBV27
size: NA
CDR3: ASRTGGLSNQPQH

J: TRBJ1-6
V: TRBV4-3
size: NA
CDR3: ASSHEDSSPLH

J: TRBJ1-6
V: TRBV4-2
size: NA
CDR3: ASSQYLTAAPPLH

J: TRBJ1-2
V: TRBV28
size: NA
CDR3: ASSPPGQGKNYGYT

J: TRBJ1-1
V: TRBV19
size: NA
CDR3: ASSGGLDYAEAF

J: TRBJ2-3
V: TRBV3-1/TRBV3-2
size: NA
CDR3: ASSLWGPDTDTQY

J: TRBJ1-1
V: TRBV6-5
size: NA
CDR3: ASSRSNPGDTEAF

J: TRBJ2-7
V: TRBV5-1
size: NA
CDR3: ASSWTSGEPYEQY

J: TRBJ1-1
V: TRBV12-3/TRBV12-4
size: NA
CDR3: ASSPPVDTEAF

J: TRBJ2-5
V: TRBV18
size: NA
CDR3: ASSPRTDQETQY

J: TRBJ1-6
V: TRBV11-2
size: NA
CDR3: ASSLSSYNSPLH

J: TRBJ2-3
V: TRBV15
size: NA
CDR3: ATSRDRREGMSGGNTQY

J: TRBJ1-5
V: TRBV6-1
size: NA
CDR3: ASSEGGQGLTYQH

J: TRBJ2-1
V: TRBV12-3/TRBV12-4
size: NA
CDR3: ASSRSRNEQF

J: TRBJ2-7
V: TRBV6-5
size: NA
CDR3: ASQRNGQAYEQY

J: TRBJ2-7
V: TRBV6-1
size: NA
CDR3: ASSEIYDRGLYEQY

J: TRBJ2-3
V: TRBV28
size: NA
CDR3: ASSSRRTMPGTSTDTQY

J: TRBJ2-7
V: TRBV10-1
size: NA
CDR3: ASTEGAYEQY

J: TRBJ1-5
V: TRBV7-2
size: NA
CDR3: ASRLQGGNQPQH

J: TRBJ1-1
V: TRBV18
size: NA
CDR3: ASSPLPTGSEAF

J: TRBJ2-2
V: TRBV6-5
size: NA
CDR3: ASSINRATGELF

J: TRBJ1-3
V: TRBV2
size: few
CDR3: ACGRGISGNTIY

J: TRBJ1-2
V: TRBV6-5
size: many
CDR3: ASALGATGSYGYT

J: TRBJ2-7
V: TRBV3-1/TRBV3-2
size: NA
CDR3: ASSPQGVFTYEQY

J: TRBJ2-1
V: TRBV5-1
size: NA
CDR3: ASSWTVSYNEQF

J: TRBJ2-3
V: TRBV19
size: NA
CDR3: ASRTGGTDTQY

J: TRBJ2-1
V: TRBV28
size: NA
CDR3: ASSSPSSGTYNEQF

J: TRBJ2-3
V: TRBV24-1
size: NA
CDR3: ATSREDTQY

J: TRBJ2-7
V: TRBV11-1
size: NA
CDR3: ASHIGGSGEQY

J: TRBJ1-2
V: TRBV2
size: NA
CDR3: ASNRRDRTHGYT

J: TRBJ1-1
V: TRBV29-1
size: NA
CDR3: SVEMAGLSTEAF